Listed below are T cell receptor beta chains from one sample, sequenced in a study of long-term antiretroviral therapy in people with HIV. Sequencing was performed with immunoSEQ multiplex PCR; in TCRdb, only in-frame clones are kept and a portion is missing. The sample holds 11,000 to 15,000 clones, 65% to 85% seen once. The specimen comprised unsorted PBMCs, sampled 1.8 years before starting antiretroviral therapy. Receptor source: a woman aged 40 to 50 with HIV. CDR3s include the opening cysteine and the closing phenylalanine or tryptophan. The D gene is left open where the match is weak. Rows may omit the clone size; those that give it use once, few, many or a size class.

clone_size | j_call | d_call | v_call | cdr3_aa | cdr3_nt
NA | TRBJ2-2 | NA | TRBV18 | CASSPLQNTGELFF | TGTGCCAGCTCACCACTTCAGAACACCGGGGAGCTGTTTTTT
once | TRBJ1-3 | NA | TRBV7-4 | CASSPNIRLPGNTIYF | TGTGCCAGCAGCCCAAACATAAGGCTCCCTGGAAACACCATATATTTT
NA | TRBJ2-5 | TRBD2 | TRBV13 | CASSRRLAGGFEETQYF | TGTGCCAGCAGCCGCCGACTAGCGGGAGGGTTCGAAGAGACCCAGTACTTC
NA | TRBJ2-2 | NA | TRBV5-1 | CASSEDGTGELFF | TGCGCCAGCAGCGAGGACGGCACCGGGGAGCTGTTTTTT
NA | TRBJ2-3 | TRBD2 | TRBV7-2 | CASSLVIGGRGTDTQYF | TGTGCCAGCAGCTTAGTAATTGGCGGGAGAGGCACAGATACGCAGTATTTT
NA | TRBJ2-7 | NA | TRBV25-1 | CASSVGPSTYEQYF | TGTGCCAGCAGTGTGGGACCGTCAACCTACGAGCAGTACTTC
NA | TRBJ1-2 | NA | TRBV25-1 | CASSPIHRDYGYTF | TGTGCCAGCAGCCCCATCCACAGGGACTATGGCTACACCTTC
once | TRBJ1-4 | TRBD1 | TRBV18 | CATSGGRSEKLFF | TGTGCCACCTCAGGGGGACGGAGTGAAAAACTGTTTTTT
NA | TRBJ2-7 | NA | TRBV7-2 | CASSPRGLDRYEQYF | TGTGCCAGCAGTCCAAGGGGCCTAGACCGATACGAGCAGTACTTC
NA | TRBJ2-5 | TRBD1 | TRBV14 | CASSLGQGEETQYF | TGTGCCAGCAGCTTGGGACAGGGGGAAGAGACCCAGTACTTC
NA | TRBJ1-5 | NA | TRBV10-3 | CAISELGYSNQPQHF | TGTGCCATCAGTGAGTTGGGGTATAGCAATCAGCCCCAGCATTTT
NA | TRBJ2-7 | TRBD2 | TRBV4-1 | CASSQDEGLALYEQYF | TGCGCCAGCAGCCAAGATGAAGGACTAGCGCTTTACGAGCAGTACTTC
once | TRBJ1-3 | TRBD1 | TRBV9 | CASQGQGSSGNTIYF | TGTGCCAGCCAGGGACAGGGGAGCTCTGGAAACACCATATATTTT
NA | TRBJ2-5 | TRBD2 | TRBV29-1 | CSVEEGAFAGGYQETQYF | TGCAGCGTTGAAGAGGGGGCTTTTGCGGGAGGATATCAAGAGACCCAGTACTTC
NA | TRBJ1-3 | NA | TRBV7-9 | CASTYTGLGNTIYF | TGTGCCAGCACCTATACAGGATTGGGGAACACCATATATTTT
NA | TRBJ2-1 | TRBD1 | TRBV11-2 | CASSQGDRVDEQFF | TGTGCCAGCAGCCAAGGGGACAGGGTGGATGAGCAGTTCTTC
NA | TRBJ1-5 | TRBD1 | TRBV19 | CASSGDRGPYQPQHF | TGTGCCAGTAGCGGGGACAGGGGGCCCTATCAGCCCCAGCATTTT
NA | TRBJ2-3 | TRBD2 | TRBV5-8 | CASSLGLAGSTRSTDTQYF | TGTGCCAGCAGCTTGGGACTAGCGGGAAGTACGCGAAGCACAGATACGCAGTATTTT
NA | TRBJ1-4 | TRBD1 | TRBV27 | CASSFGTGREKLFF | TGTGCCAGCAGTTTCGGGACAGGGCGTGAAAAACTGTTTTTT
NA | TRBJ2-7 | NA | TRBV21-1 | CASSKGDRGGEQYF | TGTGCCAGCAGCAAAGGGGACAGGGGCGGCGAGCAGTACTTC
NA | TRBJ2-7 | TRBD1 | TRBV29-1 | CSVSDGTGTYEQYF | TGCAGCGTTTCCGATGGGACAGGGACCTACGAGCAGTACTTC
NA | TRBJ2-1 | TRBD2 | TRBV6-5 | CASSSGESSYNEQFF | TGTGCCAGCAGTAGCGGGGAAAGCTCCTACAATGAGCAGTTCTTC
NA | TRBJ2-2 | NA | TRBV27 | CASSLILQGGTGELFF | TGTGCCAGCAGTTTAATTTTACAGGGTGGGACCGGGGAGCTGTTTTTT
NA | TRBJ1-4 | NA | TRBV5-6 | CASSETETKLFF | TGTGCCAGCAGCGAGACGGAGACCAAACTGTTTTTT
NA | TRBJ1-1 | NA | TRBV28 | CASTFRGGLTEAFF | TGTGCCAGCACATTTAGGGGGGGCTTAACTGAAGCTTTCTTT
few | TRBJ1-3 | NA | TRBV6-5 | CASSYGPADLVNTIYF | TGTGCCAGCAGTTACGGCCCGGCAGACCTCGTTAACACCATATATTTT
NA | TRBJ2-1 | TRBD2 | TRBV19 | CASSILAGIRDEQFF | TGTGCCAGTAGTATACTAGCGGGGATTAGGGATGAGCAGTTCTTC
NA | TRBJ1-1 | TRBD1 | TRBV29-1 | CSVRQGTLGNTEAFF | TGCAGCGTTAGACAGGGTACTCTAGGGAACACTGAAGCTTTCTTT
NA | TRBJ2-7 | NA | TRBV4-2 | CASSQKTGTSYEQYF | TGTGCCAGCAGCCAAAAAACCGGGACCTCTTACGAGCAGTACTTC
NA | TRBJ2-3 | NA | TRBV4-1 | CASSRDSHVILTDTQYF | TGCGCCAGCAGCCGGGACTCCCATGTTATTCTCACAGATACGCAGTATTTT
NA | TRBJ1-2 | TRBD1 | TRBV11-2 | CASSDKGRGTGGYGYTF | TGTGCCAGCAGCGACAAGGGGAGGGGGACAGGGGGCTATGGCTACACCTTC
NA | TRBJ2-4 | TRBD1 | TRBV5-1 | CASSPGTARDAKNIQYF | TGCGCCAGCAGTCCGGGGACAGCGAGAGACGCCAAAAACATTCAGTACTTC
NA | TRBJ2-3 | NA | TRBV5-1 | CASSLDGASTDTQYF | TGCGCCAGCAGCTTGGACGGGGCTAGCACAGATACGCAGTATTTT
NA | TRBJ2-7 | NA | TRBV21-1 | CASSKVETSAIYEQYF | TGTGCCAGCAGCAAAGTGGAGACTAGCGCGATCTACGAGCAGTACTTC
NA | TRBJ2-7 | NA | TRBV19 | CASSEDTFSYEQYF | TGTGCCAGTAGTGAGGACACGTTTTCCTACGAGCAGTACTTC
NA | TRBJ2-2 | NA | TRBV6-1 | CASSEAPTGTGELFF | TGTGCCAGCAGTGAGGCCCCAACCGGCACCGGGGAGCTGTTTTTT
NA | TRBJ2-2 | NA | TRBV19 | CASSLTGNPNTGELFF | TGTGCCAGTAGCCTTACAGGTAACCCGAACACCGGGGAGCTGTTTTTT
NA | TRBJ1-5 | NA | TRBV4-1 | CASSQEPGSQPQHF | TGCGCCAGCAGCCAAGAGCCAGGATCACAGCCCCAGCATTTT
NA | TRBJ1-3 | TRBD1 | TRBV5-1 | CASSLAGTGRNTIYF | TGCGCCAGCAGCTTGGCCGGGACAGGACGAAACACCATATATTTT
NA | TRBJ2-7 | TRBD2 | TRBV6-6 | CASSLTSGGYEQYF | TGTGCCAGCAGTCTTACTAGCGGTGGCTACGAGCAGTACTTC